Reported below is one T cell receptor (beta chain). cDNA reverse transcribed from extracted RNA served as the sequencing template. Generated by immunoSEQ multiplex PCR, the TCRdb table keeps only in-frame clones and is missing some. Altogether approximately 65,000 clones are present, about half being singletons, with the ten largest covering roughly 20%. This specimen comes from a study of CD8+ T cells in alopecia areata. Treatment: oral pan-JAK inhibitor, 5-10 mg twice daily. There are 14 residues in the CDR3. V was clipped by 2 bases and J by 10 bases, with 15 bases between them. Per the germline V gene, CDR1 is SNHLY and CDR2 is FYNNEI.

The chain links TRBV2 to TRBJ2-1; perhaps D is TRBD1 or TRBD2 (6 bases each). The input for sequencing was CD8+ T cells sorted from blood, taken at approximately week 39, from a patient treated with tofacitinib. The source is a human donor with alopecia areata. The CDR3 here is CASSEPGGIKEQFF. Here the CDR3 DNA reads TGTGCCAGCAGTGAACCCGGGGGCATCAAGGAGCAGTTCTTC.